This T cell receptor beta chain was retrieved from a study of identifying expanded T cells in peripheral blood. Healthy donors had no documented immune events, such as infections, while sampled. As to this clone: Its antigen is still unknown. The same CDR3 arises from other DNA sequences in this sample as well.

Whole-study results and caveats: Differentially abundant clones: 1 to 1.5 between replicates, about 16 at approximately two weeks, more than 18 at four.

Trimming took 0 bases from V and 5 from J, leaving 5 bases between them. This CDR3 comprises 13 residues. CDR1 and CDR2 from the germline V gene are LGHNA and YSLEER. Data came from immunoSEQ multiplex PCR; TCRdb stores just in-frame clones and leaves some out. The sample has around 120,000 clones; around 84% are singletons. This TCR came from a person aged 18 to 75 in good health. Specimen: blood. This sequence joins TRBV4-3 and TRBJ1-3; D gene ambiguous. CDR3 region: CASSQDRRNTIYF. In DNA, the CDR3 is TGCGCCAGCAGCCAAGATCGAAGAAACACCATATATTTT.